A selection of T cell receptor beta chains follows, all from one sample in a study of T cell repertoires in cytomegalovirus infection. Antigens for these TCRs are unknown. TCRdb ran MiXCR on the reads and lists one entry per CDR3 protein. The sample holds 360,000 or so distinct CDR3 sequences, about 32% seen once. The sequencing here drew on cultured PBMCs, taken from culture after CMV antigen stimulation. These receptors were taken from a human donor in good health (CMV status not recorded). Some clones in this sample may be carry-over from other donors' samples. Both conserved end residues are part of each CDR3. A D gene is named only where the DNA matches it firmly. The size entry is marked missing in some rows and otherwise reads once, few, many or a size class.

j_gene,v_gene,abundance,d_gene,CDR3aa,CDR3nt
TRBJ2-1,TRBV28,few,.,CASSSGYEQFF,TGTGCCAGCAGTTCAGGGTATGAGCAGTTCTTC
TRBJ2-3,TRBV7-2,.,TRBD1,CASRSGTGGTDTQYF,TGTGCCAGCAGATCCGGGACAGGGGGGACAGATACGCAGTATTTT
TRBJ2-2,TRBV6-5,few,TRBD2,CASSYGTSGRAPTGELFF,TGTGCCAGCAGTTACGGGACTAGCGGGAGGGCCCCCACCGGGGAGCTGTTTTTT
TRBJ1-4,TRBV28,few,.,CASNAGHRNEKLFF,TGTGCCAGCAATGCGGGACACCGAAATGAAAAACTGTTTTTT
TRBJ2-3,TRBV2,.,.,CASSERGPDTQYF,TGTGCCAGCAGTGAGAGGGGACCAGATACGCAGTATTTT
TRBJ2-1,TRBV6-2/TRBV6-3,.,.,CASSYYPYNEQFF,TGTGCCAGCAGTTACTACCCCTACAATGAGCAGTTCTTC
TRBJ2-7,TRBV7-9,.,.,CASRLMEDSYEQYF,TGTGCCAGCAGACTCATGGAAGACTCCTACGAGCAGTACTTC
TRBJ2-3,TRBV20-1,few,.,CSARAHGRRGDTQYF,TGCAGTGCTAGAGCACACGGGCGACGCGGAGATACGCAGTATTTT
TRBJ2-7,TRBV7-2,many,.,CASSLFAGSSYEQYF,TGTGCCAGCAGCTTATTTGCTGGGAGCTCCTACGAGCAGTACTTC
TRBJ2-7,TRBV18,few,.,CASSPASFHEQYF,TGTGCCAGCTCACCAGCTAGCTTTCACGAGCAGTACTTC
TRBJ2-3,TRBV12-3/TRBV12-4,few,.,CASSLTGPSTQYF,TGTGCCAGCAGTCTAACAGGGCCAAGTACGCAGTATTTT
TRBJ2-7,TRBV28,many,.,CASRQGTHEQYF,TGTGCCAGCAGACAGGGTACCCACGAGCAGTACTTC
TRBJ2-2,TRBV12-3/TRBV12-4,.,TRBD2,CASILRGAGELFF,TGTGCCAGCATATTGCGGGGGGCCGGGGAGCTGTTTTTT
TRBJ2-1,TRBV28,.,.,CASVSRAEQFF,TGTGCCAGCGTCTCCAGGGCGGAGCAGTTCTTC
TRBJ2-6,TRBV12-3/TRBV12-4,few,TRBD1,CASRLRPGQGARGANVLTF,TGTGCCAGCAGACTTCGACCGGGACAGGGGGCGCGTGGGGCCAACGTCCTGACTTTC
TRBJ2-5,TRBV19,.,.,CASSMEPSETQYF,TGTGCCAGTAGTATGGAGCCGTCGGAGACCCAGTACTTC
TRBJ2-4,TRBV11-2,.,.,CASSTGALAKNIQYF,TGTGCCAGCAGCACGGGGGCTCTAGCCAAAAACATTCAGTACTTC
TRBJ2-1,TRBV12-3/TRBV12-4,few,TRBD2,CASSLGGTSGSYNEQFF,TGTGCCAGCAGTTTAGGGGGGACTAGCGGGTCCTACAATGAGCAGTTCTTC
TRBJ1-1,TRBV7-2,many,.,CASSGKHAGNTEAFF,TGTGCCAGCAGCGGAAAACATGCTGGGAACACTGAAGCTTTCTTT
TRBJ2-7,TRBV28,.,.,CASSSLLGEQYF,TGTGCCAGCAGTTCGTTGTTAGGGGAGCAGTACTTC
TRBJ2-2,TRBV4-2,.,TRBD2,CASSQAGTRNTGELFF,TGTGCCAGCAGCCAAGCCGGGACTAGAAACACCGGGGAGCTGTTTTTT
TRBJ2-1,TRBV29-1,.,.,CSVEMGAYNEQFF,TGCAGCGTTGAGATGGGGGCCTACAATGAGCAGTTCTTC
TRBJ2-1,TRBV19,few,.,CASSNLRVDEQFF,TGTGCCAGTAGTAACCTTAGGGTGGATGAGCAGTTCTTC
TRBJ1-2,TRBV6-5,few,.,CASSYSGGVNYGYTF,TGTGCCAGCAGTTACTCTGGGGGAGTTAACTATGGCTACACCTTC
TRBJ2-1,TRBV7-2,.,.,CASSLALGDHEQFF,TGTGCCAGCAGCTTAGCGCTGGGGGACCATGAGCAGTTCTTC
TRBJ2-1,TRBV20-1,few,TRBD2,CSARPSGIAEQFF,TGCAGTGCTAGGCCTAGCGGGATTGCTGAGCAGTTCTTC
TRBJ2-5,TRBV10-2,many,TRBD2,CASRIAGETQYF,TGCGCCAGCAGAATAGCGGGGGAGACCCAGTACTTC
TRBJ1-1,TRBV28,.,TRBD1,CASSPGDRGATEAFF,TGTGCCAGCAGCCCCGGAGACAGGGGGGCCACTGAAGCTTTCTTT
TRBJ1-1,TRBV7-8,.,TRBD1,CASSGRQGQAFF,TGTGCCAGCAGCGGGCGACAGGGACAAGCTTTCTTT
TRBJ2-1,TRBV6-1,.,TRBD1,CASSGTGDSYNEQFF,TGTGCCAGCAGTGGAACAGGGGACTCCTACAATGAGCAGTTCTTC
TRBJ1-3,TRBV20-1,.,.,CSARETGSSGNTIYF,TGCAGTGCTAGAGAAACAGGGTCTTCTGGAAACACCATATATTTT
TRBJ2-5,TRBV20-1,once,TRBD2,CSGREGQETQYF,TGCAGTGGGCGGGAGGGACAAGAGACCCAGTACTTC
TRBJ2-7,TRBV5-1,few,TRBD2,CASSSPGTSEQYF,TGCGCCAGCAGCTCCCCCGGGACTAGCGAGCAGTACTTC
TRBJ2-3,TRBV28,.,.,CASSLYIGADTQYF,TGTGCCAGCAGTTTATATATCGGTGCAGATACGCAGTATTTT
TRBJ2-1,TRBV19,.,TRBD2,CASSIIAGSNEQFF,TGTGCCAGTAGTATTATAGCGGGTAGCAATGAGCAGTTCTTC